The clone carrying this TCR beta chain was seen once. The sample is drawn from a study of shared clonotypes between healthy human individuals. Sequencing used immunoSEQ multiplex PCR; TCRdb keeps in-frame clones, though not all of them. The sample comprises some 2.3 million clones, 93% of which are singletons, and 0.39% rests with the top ten. The CDR3 is made up of 16 amino acids. The J segment lost 3 bases and the V segment lost 1 base, leaving 5 bases of the junction unmatched. Germline values: CDR1 SEHNR, CDR2 FQNEAQ (reference sequence). The sequenced material came from naive CD4+ T cells from PBMCs. Subset in this sample: CD45RA+ positively selected. J is TRBJ2-4 and V is TRBV7-9; the match to TRBD1 covers 8 bases. The TCR sequence derives from a young man in good health. Some clones in this sample may be carry-over from other donors' samples. CDR3 residues: CASSLGQGAYKNIQYF. The DNA of the CDR3 is TGTGCCAGCAGCTTAGGTCAGGGGGCTTACAAAAACATTCAGTACTTC. Complete variable domain (other parts from reference TRBV7-9 and TRBJ2-4): DTGVSQNPRHKITKRGQNVTFRCDPISEHNRLYWYRQTLGQGPEFLTYFQNEAQLEKSRLLSDRFSAERPKGSFSTLEIQRTEQGDSAMYLCASSLGQGAYKNIQYFGAGTRLSVL.